A selection of T cell receptor beta chains follows, all from one sample in a study of PD-L1 blockade in urothelial cancer. Some clones are missing from TCRdb's copy, which holds only in-frame ones; the method was immunoSEQ multiplex PCR. The sample yields around 100,000 clones, 91% seen once. Sequencing was performed on PBMCs, taken around atezolizumab (anti-PD-L1) treatment. These receptors were obtained from a man between 60 and 75 years old with urothelial cancer. Both conserved end residues are part of each CDR3. D genes are given only for firm matches. Size is omitted from some rows. Given values are once, few, many or a class for expanded clones.

clone_size	v_call	j_call	d_call	cdr3_aa	cdr3_nt
once	TRBV30	TRBJ1-4	.	CAWSPQESNEKLFF	TGTGCCTGGAGCCCACAGGAGTCTAATGAAAAACTGTTTTTT
.	TRBV7-2	TRBJ2-7	TRBD2	CASSSSGGPYEQYF	TGTGCCAGCAGCTCCAGCGGGGGACCCTACGAGCAGTACTTC
.	TRBV5-5	TRBJ2-7	TRBD1	CASSLRTGDYEQYF	TGTGCCAGCAGCCTCCGGACAGGGGACTACGAGCAGTACTTC
.	TRBV11-2	TRBJ1-2	.	CASSLAANYGYTF	TGTGCCAGCAGCTTGGCGGCTAACTATGGCTACACCTTC
.	TRBV30	TRBJ1-5	TRBD1	CAWSRTGVSQPQHF	TGTGCCTGGAGTAGAACAGGGGTCAGTCAGCCCCAGCATTTT
few	TRBV7-3	TRBJ2-7	.	CASSLSGNGQNEQYF	TGTGCCAGCAGCTTAAGCGGGAATGGGCAAAACGAGCAGTACTTC
once	TRBV4-1	TRBJ2-3	.	CASSQDGDYYTQYF	TGCGCCAGCAGCCAAGATGGAGACTATTATACGCAGTATTTT
once	TRBV30	TRBJ1-4	TRBD1	CAWSGKGAANEKLFF	TGTGCCTGGAGTGGAAAGGGGGCTGCTAATGAAAAACTGTTTTTT
.	TRBV7-2	TRBJ1-1	.	CASSTVLNTEAFF	TGTGCCAGCAGCACTGTGTTGAACACTGAAGCTTTCTTT
.	TRBV7-3	TRBJ2-2	TRBD1	CASSLTRTGASGELFF	TGTGCCAGCAGCTTAACCCGGACAGGGGCAAGCGGGGAGCTGTTTTTT
.	TRBV29-1	TRBJ2-3	TRBD2	CSGTGLAGVLTDTQYF	TGCAGCGGAACAGGACTAGCGGGAGTTTTAACAGATACGCAGTATTTT
.	TRBV28	TRBJ2-7	TRBD2	CASSFSDGRRGQYF	TGTGCCAGCAGTTTTTCTGACGGGAGGAGGGGGCAGTACTTC
.	TRBV25-1	TRBJ2-2	TRBD1	CASSRTGRTGELFF	TGTGCCAGCTCCCGGACAGGGAGAACCGGGGAGCTGTTTTTT
.	TRBV5-6	TRBJ2-7	TRBD2	CASSLRLAGAYEQYF	TGTGCCAGCAGCCTGCGACTAGCGGGAGCCTACGAGCAGTACTTC
.	TRBV25-1	TRBJ2-7	TRBD2	CASRQPSGYEQYF	TGTGCCAGCAGACAACCTAGCGGCTACGAGCAGTACTTC
once	TRBV6-5	TRBJ2-1	.	CASSYGGGRYNEQFF	TGTGCCAGCAGTTATGGCGGGGGCCGCTACAATGAGCAGTTCTTC
.	TRBV11-2	TRBJ2-5	TRBD2	CASSPRTREETQYF	TGTGCCAGCAGCCCGAGGACTAGAGAAGAGACCCAGTACTTC
.	TRBV30	TRBJ1-1	.	CASPGAAEAFF	TGTGCCTCCCCAGGGGCGGCTGAAGCTTTCTTT
.	TRBV7-2	TRBJ2-1	TRBD2	CASSIGLANNEQFF	TGTGCCAGCAGCATCGGACTAGCGAACAATGAGCAGTTCTTC
.	TRBV7-2	TRBJ2-7	.	CASSLAVHPSNPRYF	TGTGCCAGCAGCTTAGCGGTTCATCCGAGCAACCCAAGGTACTTC
.	TRBV5-1	TRBJ2-5	TRBD1	CASSSTGQGAGETQYF	TGCGCCAGCAGTTCCACGGGACAGGGGGCAGGAGAGACCCAGTACTTC
.	TRBV7-2	TRBJ2-5	.	CASSPMAGRPETQYF	TGTGCCAGCAGCCCGATGGCCGGGAGACCAGAGACCCAGTACTTC
.	TRBV7-3	TRBJ2-1	.	CASSIPGNNEQFF	TGTGCCAGCAGTATTCCGGGGAACAATGAGCAGTTCTTC
.	TRBV9	TRBJ2-1	.	CASSVGTSSYNEQFF	TGTGCCAGCAGCGTAGGGACAAGCTCCTACAATGAGCAGTTCTTC
many	TRBV7-2	TRBJ1-3	.	CASSFGGLGNTIYF	TGTGCCAGCAGCTTCGGGGGGCTGGGAAACACCATATATTTT
few	TRBV5-4	TRBJ2-6	.	CASSLVGGANVLTF	TGTGCCAGCAGCTTGGTTGGCGGGGCCAACGTCCTGACTTTC
.	TRBV6-1	TRBJ1-1	.	CASSERGYTEAFF	TGTGCCAGCAGTGAGAGGGGGTATACTGAAGCTTTCTTT
.	TRBV28	TRBJ1-4	.	CASSSHLVATNEKLFF	TGTGCCAGCAGTTCCCACTTGGTGGCAACTAATGAAAAACTGTTTTTT
.	TRBV7-6	TRBJ1-5	.	CASSGREGQPQHF	TGTGCCAGCAGCGGCCGGGAAGGGCAGCCCCAGCATTTT
.	TRBV30	TRBJ2-1	.	CAWSVQRASQFF	TGTGCCTGGAGTGTACAGAGGGCCTCCCAGTTCTTC
.	TRBV5-4	TRBJ2-5	TRBD2	CASRRGGSETQYF	TGTGCCAGCCGCCGGGGCGGGAGTGAGACCCAGTACTTC
.	TRBV13	TRBJ1-1	.	CASSPRDTDTEAFF	TGTGCCAGCAGCCCTCGGGACACGGACACTGAAGCTTTCTTT
.	TRBV27	TRBJ2-7	.	CASSLSGGVSYEQYF	TGTGCCAGCAGTTTATCGGGCGGGGTCTCCTACGAGCAGTACTTC
.	TRBV7-2	TRBJ2-7	TRBD2	CASSPTSGPYEQYF	TGTGCCAGCAGCCCGACTAGCGGCCCCTACGAGCAGTACTTC
.	TRBV21-1	TRBJ1-5	.	CASSKAPGNNQPQHF	TGTGCCAGCAGCAAAGCCCCAGGCAACAATCAGCCCCAGCATTTT
.	TRBV19	TRBJ1-5	TRBD1	CASSTGTGSAPQHF	TGTGCCAGTAGTACAGGGACAGGGAGTGCGCCCCAGCATTTT
.	TRBV5-1	TRBJ2-7	TRBD2	CASSPGLAGGSYEQYF	TGCGCCAGCAGCCCGGGACTAGCGGGAGGATCCTACGAGCAGTACTTC
once	TRBV25-1	TRBJ1-2	TRBD1	CASSGRTGYGYTF	TGTGCCAGCAGTGGAAGGACAGGGTATGGCTACACCTTC
.	TRBV5-1	TRBJ2-3	TRBD2	CASRVAGVTDTQYF	TGCGCCAGCAGGGTCGCGGGAGTCACAGATACGCAGTATTTT
.	TRBV5-6	TRBJ2-1	TRBD1	CASRIRDRAFNEQFF	TGTGCCAGCAGGATCAGGGACAGGGCGTTCAATGAGCAGTTCTTC
.	TRBV21-1	TRBJ1-5	.	CASSSRPGGAQPQHF	TGTGCCAGCAGCTCCCGGCCAGGGGGTGCTCAGCCCCAGCATTTT
.	TRBV5-1	TRBJ1-3	TRBD1	CATYDRAGNTIYF	TGCGCCACATACGACAGGGCTGGAAACACCATATATTTT
.	TRBV4-1	TRBJ1-2	.	CASSREGNSGTEGYTF	TGCGCCAGCAGCCGAGAGGGGAATTCGGGGACTGAGGGCTACACCTTC
.	TRBV7-8	TRBJ1-1	.	CASSILQGAEAFF	TGTGCCAGCAGCATACTACAGGGTGCCGAAGCTTTCTTT
.	TRBV30	TRBJ2-7	.	CAWSAPGESSYEQYF	TGTGCCTGGAGTGCCCCTGGGGAGAGCTCCTACGAGCAGTACTTC
.	TRBV6-1	TRBJ1-1	.	CASSDGANTEAFF	TGTGCCAGCAGTGATGGAGCGAACACTGAAGCTTTCTTT
.	TRBV9	TRBJ2-7	.	CASSVGQDYEQYF	TGTGCCAGCAGCGTAGGGCAGGACTACGAGCAGTACTTC
.	TRBV7-2	TRBJ1-2	.	CASSLALSGNYGYTF	TGTGCCAGCAGCTTAGCGCTATCGGGGAACTATGGCTACACCTTC
.	TRBV5-4	TRBJ2-5	TRBD1	CASSLTGGKETQYF	TGTGCCAGCAGCTTGACAGGGGGTAAAGAGACCCAGTACTTC
.	TRBV28	TRBJ2-1	.	CASSPPVRSYNEQFF	TGTGCCAGCAGCCCTCCTGTCAGGTCGTACAATGAGCAGTTCTTC
once	TRBV11-3	TRBJ2-2	TRBD2	CASSLAPLAGPGELFF	TGTGCCAGCAGCTTAGCACCACTAGCGGGGCCCGGGGAGCTGTTTTTT
.	TRBV28	TRBJ2-1	TRBD2	CASRYSGEFYNEQFF	TGTGCCAGCAGGTATAGCGGGGAATTCTACAATGAGCAGTTCTTC
.	TRBV28	TRBJ2-7	TRBD1	CASRRQGLFYEQYF	TGTGCCAGCAGGCGACAGGGTCTATTTTACGAGCAGTACTTC
.	TRBV5-4	TRBJ2-7	.	CASSTEDSYEQYF	TGTGCCAGCAGCACTGAAGACAGCTACGAGCAGTACTTC